This entry features one T cell receptor (beta chain) sequence. This CDR3 is built from 13 residues. From germline, CDR1 is SGHRS and CDR2 YFSETQ. The V end was cut by 0 bases, the J end by 6 bases, with 7 bases between. The data derive from a study of blood T cell repertoires in COVID-19. Here immunoSEQ multiplex PCR was the method, and the copy in TCRdb shows in-frame clones only, minus some. Found here are over 60,000 clones, around nine tenths of them singletons; the top ten hold about 0.93%. This clonotype was obtained from a man between 70 and 80 years old with acute or convalescent COVID-19. Input material: peripheral blood. The rearrangement uses TRBV5-1 and TRBJ2-4; tentative D call: TRBD2 (6 bases). CDR3 region: CASSLDGGNIQYF. The CDR3 nucleotides read TGCGCCAGCAGCTTGGACGGGGGAAACATTCAGTACTTC. The full variable domain, completed using reference TRBV5-1 and TRBJ2-4, is KAGVTQTPRYLIKTRGQQVTLSCSPISGHRSVSWYQQTPGQGLQFLFEYFSETQRNKGNFPGRFSGRQFSNSRSEMNVSTLELGDSALYLCASSLDGGNIQYFGAGTRLSVL.